This record covers a single T cell receptor (beta chain). The entry originates in a study of blood T cell repertoires in COVID-19. About the study: Samples taken during acute and convalescent COVID-19 were collected in the United States, Italy and Spain. From T cells, B-cell-depleted T cells, or PBMCs came the material, which was cDNA or gDNA.

Authors' analysis steps: Estimation of nucleated cell counts was performed using reference gene primer amplification. Produced via immunoSEQ multiplex PCR; TCRdb's table is partial and in-frame only. Clone size and the V and J calls come from that table; the DNA yielded D and trimming. Counted here are 150,000 to 200,000 clones, 75% to 90% occurring once; the ten biggest clones make up 2.5% to 3.5%. The germline V gene has CDR1 ENHRY and CDR2 SYGVKD. V lost 2 bases and J lost 7; bases outside the gene matches: 8. The CDR3 has 15 amino acids. The sequenced material came from peripheral blood. This sequence originates from a man aged 60 to 69 with acute or convalescent COVID-19. The V call is TRBV10-3, the J call TRBJ2-7, with 10 bases lining up with TRBD2. CDR3 sequence (DNA): TGTGCCATCAGTGAGGGGCTAGCGGGAGCCCAGGAGCAGTACTTC. Residues: CAISEGLAGAQEQYF.